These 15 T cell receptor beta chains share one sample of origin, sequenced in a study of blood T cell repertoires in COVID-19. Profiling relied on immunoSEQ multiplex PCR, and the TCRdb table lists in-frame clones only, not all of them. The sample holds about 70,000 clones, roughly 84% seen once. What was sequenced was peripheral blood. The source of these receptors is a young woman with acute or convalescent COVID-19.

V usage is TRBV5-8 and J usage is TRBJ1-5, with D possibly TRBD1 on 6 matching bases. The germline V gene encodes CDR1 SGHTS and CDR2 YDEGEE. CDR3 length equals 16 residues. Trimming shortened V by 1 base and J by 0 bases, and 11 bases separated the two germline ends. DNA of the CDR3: TGTGCCAGCAGCTTGAGAGGGGGATATAGCAATCAGCCCCAGCATTTT. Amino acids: CASSLRGGYSNQPQHF.

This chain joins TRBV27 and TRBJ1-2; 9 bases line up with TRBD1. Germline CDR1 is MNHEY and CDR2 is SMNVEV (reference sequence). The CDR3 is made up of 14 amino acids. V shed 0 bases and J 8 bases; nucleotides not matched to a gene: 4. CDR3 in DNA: TGTGCCAGCAGTTTATCGGGACAGGGAAACGGCTACACCTTC. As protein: CASSLSGQGNGYTF.

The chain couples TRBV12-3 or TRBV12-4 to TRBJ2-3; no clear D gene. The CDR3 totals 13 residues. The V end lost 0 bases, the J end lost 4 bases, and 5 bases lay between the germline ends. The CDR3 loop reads CASSLARPDTQYF. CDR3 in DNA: TGTGCCAGCAGTTTAGCGCGGCCAGATACGCAGTATTTT.

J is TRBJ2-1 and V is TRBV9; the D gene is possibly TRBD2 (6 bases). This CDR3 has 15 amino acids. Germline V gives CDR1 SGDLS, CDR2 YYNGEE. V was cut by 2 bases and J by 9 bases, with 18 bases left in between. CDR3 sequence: CASSVSAGPLGEQFF. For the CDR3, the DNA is TGTGCCAGCAGCGTGTCAGCGGGCCCGCTCGGTGAGCAGTTCTTC.

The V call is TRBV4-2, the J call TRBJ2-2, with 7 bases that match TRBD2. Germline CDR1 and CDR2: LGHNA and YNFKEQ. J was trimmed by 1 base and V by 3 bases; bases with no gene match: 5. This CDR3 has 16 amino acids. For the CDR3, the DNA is TGTGCCAGCAGCCATCCCGGGACTAAGAACACCGGGGAGCTGTTTTTT. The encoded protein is CASSHPGTKNTGELFF.

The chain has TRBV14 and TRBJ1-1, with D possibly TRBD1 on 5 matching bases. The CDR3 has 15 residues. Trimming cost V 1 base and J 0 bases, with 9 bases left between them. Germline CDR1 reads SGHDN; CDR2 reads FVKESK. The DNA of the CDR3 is TGTGCCAGCAGCCAAGTGGGGGGTATGAACACTGAAGCTTTCTTT. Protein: CASSQVGGMNTEAFF.

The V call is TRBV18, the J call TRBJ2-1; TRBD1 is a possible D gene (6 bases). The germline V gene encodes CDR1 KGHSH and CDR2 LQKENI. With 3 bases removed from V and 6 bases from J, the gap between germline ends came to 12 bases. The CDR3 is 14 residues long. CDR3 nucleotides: TGTGCCAGCTCACCCGGGCAGGGGACCAATGAGCAGTTCTTC. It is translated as CASSPGQGTNEQFF.

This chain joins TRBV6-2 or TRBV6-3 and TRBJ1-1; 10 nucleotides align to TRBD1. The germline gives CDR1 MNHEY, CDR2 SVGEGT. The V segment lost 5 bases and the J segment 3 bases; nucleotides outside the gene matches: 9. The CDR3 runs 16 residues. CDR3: CASSTIDRGRDTEAFF. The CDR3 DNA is TGTGCCAGCAGTACCATTGACAGGGGGCGAGACACTGAAGCTTTCTTT.

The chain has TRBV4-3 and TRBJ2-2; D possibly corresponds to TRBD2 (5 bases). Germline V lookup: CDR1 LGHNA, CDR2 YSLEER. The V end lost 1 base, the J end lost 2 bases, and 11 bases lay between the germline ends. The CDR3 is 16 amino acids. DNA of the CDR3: TGCGCCAGCAGCCAAGGCACAGCGGTCAACACCGGGGAGCTGTTTTTT. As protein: CASSQGTAVNTGELFF.

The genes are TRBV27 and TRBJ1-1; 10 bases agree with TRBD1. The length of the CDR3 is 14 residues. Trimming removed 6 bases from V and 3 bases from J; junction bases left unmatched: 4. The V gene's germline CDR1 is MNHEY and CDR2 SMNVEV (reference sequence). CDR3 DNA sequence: TGTGCCAGCAGACCCGGGACAGGGGACACTGAAGCTTTCTTT. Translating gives CASRPGTGDTEAFF.

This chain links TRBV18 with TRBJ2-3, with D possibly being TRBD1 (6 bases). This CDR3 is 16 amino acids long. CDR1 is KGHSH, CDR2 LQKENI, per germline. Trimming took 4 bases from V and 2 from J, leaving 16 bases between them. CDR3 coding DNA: TGTGCCAGCTCACGGGACATACAGGCTTACACAGATACGCAGTATTTT. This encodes CASSRDIQAYTDTQYF.

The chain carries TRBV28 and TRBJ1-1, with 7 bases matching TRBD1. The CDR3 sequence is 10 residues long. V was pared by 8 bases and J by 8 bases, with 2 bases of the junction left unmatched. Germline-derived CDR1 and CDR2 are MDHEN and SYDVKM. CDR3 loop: CASEDREAFF. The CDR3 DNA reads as TGTGCCAGCGAGGACAGGGAAGCTTTCTTT.

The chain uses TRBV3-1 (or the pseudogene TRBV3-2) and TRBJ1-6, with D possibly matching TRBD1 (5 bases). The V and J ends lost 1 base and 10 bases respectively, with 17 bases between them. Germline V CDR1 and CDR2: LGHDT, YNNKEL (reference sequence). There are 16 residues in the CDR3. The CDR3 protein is CASSQGHRGQGSPLHF. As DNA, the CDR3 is TGTGCCAGCAGCCAAGGGCACCGAGGCCAGGGCTCACCCCTCCACTTT.

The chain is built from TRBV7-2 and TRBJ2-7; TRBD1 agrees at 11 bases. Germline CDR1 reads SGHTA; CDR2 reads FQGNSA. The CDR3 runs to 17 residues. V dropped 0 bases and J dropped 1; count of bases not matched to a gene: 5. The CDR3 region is CASSLAGTGGESYEQYF. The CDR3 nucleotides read TGTGCCAGCAGCTTAGCCGGGACAGGGGGGGAGTCCTACGAGCAGTACTTC.

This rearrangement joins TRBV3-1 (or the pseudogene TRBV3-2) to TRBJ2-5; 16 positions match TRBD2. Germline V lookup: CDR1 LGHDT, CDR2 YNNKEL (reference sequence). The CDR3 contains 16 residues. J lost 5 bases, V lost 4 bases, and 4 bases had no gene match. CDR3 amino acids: CASSPGTSGGAETQYF. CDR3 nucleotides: TGTGCCAGCAGCCCGGGGACTAGCGGGGGGGCCGAGACCCAGTACTTC.